One and the same sample provided the 2 T cell receptor beta chains below, sequenced in a study of spatial heterogeneity in lung cancer. TCRdb called the 5' RACE reads again in MiXCR, with one record for every CDR3 protein. Here the sample spans some 83,000 distinct CDR3 sequences, about 20% being singletons. Time point indicated: sample taken at primary tumor resection. Unsorted whole RNA of tumor, nontumor lung or frozen PBMC was sequenced. This specimen was PBMCs, taken at surgery. These receptors came from a male donor with early-stage non-small cell lung cancer.

The chain recombines TRBV7-3 with TRBJ1-5; 8 bases align to TRBD1. J was trimmed by 8 bases and V by 10 bases; bases with no gene match: 10. From germline, CDR1 is SGHTA and CDR2 FQGTGA. The CDR3 covers 13 residues. The CDR3 loop reads CAKPPRTGKPQHF. The DNA of the CDR3 is TGTGCCAAGCCGCCCCGGACAGGGAAGCCCCAGCATTTT.

The chain recombines TRBV24-1 with TRBJ2-5; possible D gene TRBD1, 6 bases. Deletions cut 1 base from V and 5 bases from J, with 13 bases between. This CDR3 contains 15 residues. From germline, CDR1 is KGHDR and CDR2 SFDVKD. The CDR3 here is CATSDFTGTVETQYF. In nucleotides, the CDR3 is TGTGCCACCAGTGATTTCACAGGGACGGTCGAGACCCAGTACTTC.